This T cell receptor beta chain is from a study of cytomegalovirus exposure and HLA in healthy donors. Study-wide results and limits: Confirmation in vitro established that a few CMV-associated chains were specific for CMV antigens.

The PCR employed 60 Vbeta primers together with 13 Jbeta primers. Some clones are missing from TCRdb's copy, which holds only in-frame ones; the method was immunoSEQ multiplex PCR. The sample contains about 140,000 clones, approximately 80% of which appear only once. The CDR3 extends over 14 amino acids. Germline CDR1 and CDR2: SGHAT and FQNNGV. To note about this clone: The antigen remains unidentified. A read error may account for a junction end that differs from germline.

The J gene is TRBJ2-7, the V gene TRBV11-2; 11 bases are shared with TRBD2. The specimen was PBMCs. The clonotype was recovered from a woman in her thirties or forties in good health and CMV-seronegative. Written as DNA, the CDR3 is TGTGCCAGCAGCTTAGAACAAGCACTAGCGGGAGCTTATTTC. This encodes CASSLEQALAGAYF.